These T cell receptor beta chains were read from a single sample in a study of blood T cells in healthy people across ages. TCRdb reanalysed the 5' RACE reads using MiXCR and keeps one entry per CDR3 protein. The table shows roughly 1.9 million distinct CDR3 sequences, with roughly two fifths occurring only once. Sequencing input: blood. The receptors were gathered from a human donor in good health. Both conserved end residues are part of each CDR3. Each record gives: V gene, clone size, D gene, J gene, CDR3 protein, CDR3 DNA. The D gene is left open where the match is weak. Size values are once, few and many counts, or a class for expanded clones, and some rows have none.

TRBV9,many,NA,TRBJ1-2,CASSVEISGIGGYTF,TGTGCCAGCAGCGTAGAGATTTCGGGGATAGGTGGCTACACCTTC
TRBV20-1,NA,TRBD1,TRBJ1-2,CSFARTGTIDGYTF,TGCAGTTTCGCCCGGACAGGGACTATAGATGGCTACACCTTC
TRBV6-5,NA,NA,TRBJ1-4,CASSSASGVTGEKLFF,TGTGCCAGCAGTTCCGCCTCGGGGGTTACTGGGGAAAAACTGTTTTTT
TRBV15,few,NA,TRBJ2-1,CATSRRGSNEQFF,TGTGCCACCAGCAGACGAGGTAGTAATGAGCAGTTCTTC
TRBV7-9,NA,NA,TRBJ2-3,CASSGPTGSTTDTQYF,TGTGCCAGCAGCGGGCCCACAGGGAGCACCACAGATACGCAGTATTTT
TRBV10-3,few,NA,TRBJ1-6,CAIRTAGRSGDSPLHF,TGTGCCATCAGGACTGCAGGGCGCTCCGGAGATTCACCCCTCCACTTT
TRBV5-8,few,NA,TRBJ1-5,CASSSLVQPQHF,TGTGCCAGCAGCTCCCTAGTACAGCCCCAGCATTTT
TRBV6-2/TRBV6-3,NA,NA,TRBJ2-3,CASSYSFVMRGDTDTQYF,TGTGCCAGCAGTTACTCTTTCGTTATGAGGGGGGACACAGATACGCAGTATTTT
TRBV4-1,NA,NA,TRBJ2-4,CASSQVKLAKNIQYF,TGCGCCAGCAGCCAAGTAAAGCTAGCCAAAAACATTCAGTACTTC
TRBV28,NA,NA,TRBJ1-2,CASLRGNYGYTF,TGTGCCAGCTTACGGGGGAACTATGGCTACACCTTC
TRBV24-1,NA,NA,TRBJ1-2,CATSDFRGLYGYTF,TGTGCCACCAGTGATTTTCGGGGCCTCTATGGCTACACCTTC
TRBV6-6,few,NA,TRBJ2-5,CASSYQPGSGGQYF,TGTGCCAGCAGTTACCAACCGGGATCCGGCGGGCAGTACTTC
TRBV20-1,NA,NA,TRBJ2-1,CSARALGGSYNEQFF,TGCAGTGCTAGAGCCCTCGGGGGTTCCTACAATGAGCAGTTCTTC
TRBV6-2/TRBV6-3,NA,TRBD2,TRBJ2-5,CASSRRLAGILLETQYF,TGTGCCAGCAGTCGTCGACTAGCGGGGATACTCCTGGAGACCCAGTACTTC
TRBV9,NA,NA,TRBJ2-1,CASSRAGTGVNEQFF,TGTGCCAGCAGCAGAGCCGGGACGGGGGTGAATGAGCAGTTCTTC
TRBV6-5,NA,TRBD1,TRBJ1-4,CATGTALATNEKLFF,TGTGCCACCGGGACAGCTTTAGCGACTAATGAAAAACTGTTTTTT
TRBV4-2,NA,TRBD1,TRBJ1-1,CASSRRTGSNTEAFF,TGTGCCAGCAGCCGACGGACAGGGTCGAACACTGAAGCTTTCTTT
TRBV10-3,many,NA,TRBJ2-5,CAISRGPTVAQETQYF,TGTGCCATCAGCAGGGGACCAACCGTGGCACAAGAGACCCAGTACTTC
TRBV6-5,few,TRBD1,TRBJ2-7,CASSYGTGRTYEQYF,TGTGCCAGCAGTTACGGGACAGGGCGAACCTACGAGCAGTACTTC
TRBV19,NA,NA,TRBJ2-7,CASSIRGAGGWNEQYF,TGTGCCAGTAGTATACGGGGGGCAGGGGGCTGGAACGAGCAGTACTTC
TRBV9,NA,NA,TRBJ1-5,CASSPTGLWGQPQHF,TGTGCCAGCAGCCCCACCGGCCTGTGGGGTCAGCCCCAGCATTTT
TRBV20-1,NA,NA,TRBJ2-5,CSAIPGNIGPVGAETQYF,TGCAGTGCTATCCCGGGTAATATTGGCCCCGTCGGGGCTGAGACCCAGTACTTC
TRBV4-2,NA,NA,TRBJ1-4,CASSPTRGSNEKLFF,TGTGCCAGCAGCCCAACTAGGGGATCGAATGAAAAACTGTTTTTT
TRBV7-2,few,NA,TRBJ1-1,CASSLERDGLRAFF,TGTGCCAGCAGCTTAGAGAGGGACGGTTTAAGAGCTTTCTTT
TRBV28,once,TRBD2,TRBJ2-1,CASSNPRVAGLLNEQFF,TGTGCCAGCAGTAATCCTAGGGTAGCGGGCCTTCTAAATGAGCAGTTCTTC
TRBV2,few,NA,TRBJ1-4,CASSVSNAGGEKLFF,TGTGCCAGCAGTGTCTCTAATGCAGGCGGTGAAAAACTGTTTTTT
TRBV12-3/TRBV12-4,once,NA,TRBJ2-3,CASSLGGTFTDTQYF,TGTGCCAGCAGTTTAGGTGGCACATTCACAGATACGCAGTATTTT
TRBV7-9,few,TRBD2,TRBJ2-5,CASSFLGSGYQETQYF,TGTGCCAGCAGCTTTTTGGGTAGCGGGTACCAAGAGACCCAGTACTTC
TRBV25-1,NA,TRBD1,TRBJ1-5,CASSPGQGLYQPQHF,TGTGCCAGCAGCCCGGGACAGGGTCTATATCAGCCCCAGCATTTT